This T cell receptor (beta chain) was recovered during a study of metastatic and nonmetastatic thyroid tumors. Across the study: Repertoire comparisons spanned blood and tumor or nodule tissue from malignant and benign thyroid patients. Study-wide results and limits: Compared with benign nodules, malignant thyroid tumors were reported to have significantly higher TCR beta diversity in both blood and tumor.

Each patient came to thyroid surgery without any prior treatment (of any kind). Per the study methods: Building a distant-metastasis classifier for papillary thyroid cancer drew on CDR3 differences across clinicopathological groups. TCRdb re-called the PCR reads through MiXCR. None of the V and J calls come from the authors' own analysis; TCRdb made them. The data show a few thousand clones, approximately 29% seen once. This clone was picked up a small number of times. Its antigen is currently unknown. The sequence derives from a male donor with papillary thyroid cancer or a benign thyroid nodule (not recorded which). Some clones in this sample may be carry-over from other donors' samples. Sample: adjacent normal tissue.

Here the CDR3 DNA reads TGTGCCAGCCTCCCCGGGGCGAGCAATCAGCCCCAGCATTTT. It yields the protein CASLPGASNQPQHF. J is TRBJ1-5 and V is TRBV28, with D tentatively TRBD1 (5 bases). The length of the CDR3 is 14 residues. Germline V lookup: CDR1 MDHEN, CDR2 SYDVKM. V shed 8 bases and J shed 1 base, with 12 bases lying between them.